This is a list of T cell receptor beta chains from one sample in a study of Graves' ophthalmopathy and Graves' hyperthyroidism. TCRdb independently ran MiXCR on the multiplex PCR reads; one entry per CDR3 protein. The table lists some 1.1 million distinct CDR3 sequences, 35% to 40% of them singletons. What was sequenced was peripheral blood or thyroid tissue (not recorded which). All receptors derive from an adult man with Graves' hyperthyroidism. Both conserved end residues are trimmed from each CDR3. D genes are given only for firm matches.

J gene: TRBJ1-6; V gene: TRBV10-3; D gene: .; CDR3 protein: AISEGDNSPLH
J gene: TRBJ1-1; V gene: TRBV7-9; D gene: .; CDR3 protein: ASSLALGLTEAF
J gene: TRBJ2-7; V gene: TRBV7-9; D gene: .; CDR3 protein: ASSDDDRITYEQY
J gene: TRBJ2-5; V gene: TRBV7-7; D gene: TRBD2; CDR3 protein: ASSFFRVPGERLAGDTQETQY
J gene: TRBJ1-5; V gene: TRBV19; D gene: .; CDR3 protein: ASSPGIRQPQH
J gene: TRBJ1-5; V gene: TRBV7-2; D gene: .; CDR3 protein: ASSLGYGSNQPQH
J gene: TRBJ2-5; V gene: TRBV29-1; D gene: .; CDR3 protein: SVETGQGGHGETQY
J gene: TRBJ1-6; V gene: TRBV5-4; D gene: .; CDR3 protein: ASGAKSRQGGYNSPLH
J gene: TRBJ2-7; V gene: TRBV27; D gene: .; CDR3 protein: ASSFRTSYEQY
J gene: TRBJ2-5; V gene: TRBV4-1; D gene: .; CDR3 protein: ASSQVGEETQY
J gene: .; V gene: TRBV29-1; D gene: .; CDR3 protein: SVEGSGEQF
J gene: TRBJ1-5; V gene: TRBV11-2; D gene: .; CDR3 protein: ASSLRAYQPQH
J gene: TRBJ1-1; V gene: TRBV10-3; D gene: TRBD1; CDR3 protein: ARSQDRIAEAF
J gene: TRBJ1-2; V gene: TRBV4-3; D gene: .; CDR3 protein: ASSQDPMYGYT
J gene: TRBJ1-1; V gene: TRBV18; D gene: TRBD1; CDR3 protein: ASSPEQGSMNTEAF
J gene: TRBJ1-5; V gene: TRBV5-1; D gene: .; CDR3 protein: ASSLEGISNQPQH
J gene: TRBJ2-3; V gene: TRBV2; D gene: .; CDR3 protein: AITQRSLASTDTQY
J gene: TRBJ2-7; V gene: TRBV20-1; D gene: TRBD2; CDR3 protein: SASEVGLAI
J gene: TRBJ1-2; V gene: TRBV7-2; D gene: .; CDR3 protein: ASSPFSGPTGGYT
J gene: TRBJ1-5; V gene: TRBV12-3/TRBV12-4; D gene: TRBD1; CDR3 protein: ASSNRGYNQPQH
J gene: TRBJ2-5; V gene: TRBV10-2; D gene: TRBD2; CDR3 protein: ASRWGGGARETQY
J gene: TRBJ2-7; V gene: TRBV20-1; D gene: TRBD1; CDR3 protein: SGLRSRTGPNEQY
J gene: TRBJ2-7; V gene: TRBV15; D gene: .; CDR3 protein: ATSRDPKAYEQY
J gene: TRBJ2-7; V gene: TRBV4-1; D gene: TRBD2; CDR3 protein: ASSQGAGAASYEQY
J gene: TRBJ1-6; V gene: TRBV20-1; D gene: TRBD1; CDR3 protein: SAPDFRTGTANSPLH
J gene: TRBJ1-6; V gene: TRBV7-8; D gene: .; CDR3 protein: ASSQLFDSYNSPLH
J gene: TRBJ1-5; V gene: TRBV28; D gene: .; CDR3 protein: ASNLHGKGPQH
J gene: TRBJ2-5; V gene: TRBV20-1; D gene: TRBD2; CDR3 protein: SAHLAGGPRETQY
J gene: TRBJ1-4; V gene: TRBV29-1; D gene: .; CDR3 protein: SVTRGSANEKLF
J gene: TRBJ1-1; V gene: TRBV12-3/TRBV12-4; D gene: TRBD1; CDR3 protein: ASSLRDSRSNTEAF
J gene: TRBJ1-1; V gene: TRBV7-9; D gene: .; CDR3 protein: ASSSRGRAF
J gene: TRBJ2-7; V gene: TRBV4-1; D gene: TRBD1; CDR3 protein: ASSQVGTADYEQY
J gene: TRBJ2-7; V gene: TRBV6-2/TRBV6-3; D gene: .; CDR3 protein: ASSPTHASSYEQY
J gene: TRBJ1-5; V gene: TRBV19; D gene: TRBD1; CDR3 protein: ASSGGQRYSLHQPQH
J gene: TRBJ1-5; V gene: TRBV7-9; D gene: .; CDR3 protein: ASSLDVYGDQPQH
J gene: TRBJ2-7; V gene: TRBV5-6; D gene: .; CDR3 protein: ASSLDRITYEQY
J gene: TRBJ2-2; V gene: TRBV10-3; D gene: TRBD2; CDR3 protein: ASSYSRGGGELF
J gene: TRBJ2-2; V gene: TRBV20-1; D gene: TRBD1; CDR3 protein: SAEGQGRGTGELF
J gene: TRBJ2-5; V gene: TRBV2; D gene: TRBD1; CDR3 protein: ASSSTGSAETQY
J gene: TRBJ1-5; V gene: TRBV25-1; D gene: TRBD1; CDR3 protein: DDRGYSNQPQH
J gene: TRBJ1-2; V gene: TRBV20-1; D gene: TRBD1; CDR3 protein: SADRVGYGYT
J gene: TRBJ2-7; V gene: TRBV6-1; D gene: .; CDR3 protein: ASSGGSGEQY
J gene: TRBJ1-6; V gene: TRBV12-3/TRBV12-4; D gene: TRBD1; CDR3 protein: ASWTGPNSPLH
J gene: TRBJ2-5; V gene: TRBV7-2; D gene: TRBD2; CDR3 protein: ASSLGTLAGATETQY
J gene: TRBJ1-5; V gene: TRBV2; D gene: .; CDR3 protein: ASSESDSSRQPQH
J gene: TRBJ1-6; V gene: TRBV19; D gene: TRBD1; CDR3 protein: ASSPLDRQNSPLH
J gene: TRBJ2-3; V gene: TRBV7-6; D gene: TRBD2; CDR3 protein: ASSSRIAGGTSTDTQY